The present entry profiles one T cell receptor beta chain with its context. The data were obtained in a study of regulatory T cells in long-lasting Graves disease. The time point: newly diagnosed GD, antithyroid drugs for less than 3 months. After RNA was extracted from PBMCs, the TCR library was made from it. Germline-derived CDR1 and CDR2 are SGDLS and YYNGEE. The CDR3 totals 16 residues. With 4 bases removed from V and 6 bases from J, the gap between germline ends came to 20 bases. Arm-PCR of CDR3 regions and iRepertoire HTBI primers were the basis on which TCR beta libraries were built. TCRdb re-derived calls from the multiplex PCR reads in MiXCR, one entry per CDR3 protein. The data show 400,000 to 550,000 distinct CDR3 sequences, about 15% seen once. These records were also assigned to another study, of T cells in Graves' hyperthyroidism and ophthalmopathy.

The chain employs TRBV9 and TRBJ2-1; tentatively, D is TRBD2 (6 bases). This TCR was sampled from a woman aged 25 to 39 with Graves disease. The material sequenced was peripheral blood mononuclear cells (PBMCs), taken at new diagnosis, from a patient treated with antithyroid drugs. The CDR3 coding sequence is TGTGCCAGCAGCACCCTAGGTGGGAGGAGGGTCAATGAGCAGTTCTTC. Translation: CASSTLGGRRVNEQFF.